The 15 T cell receptor beta chains given below trace back to one sample, sequenced in a study of CD8 T cells in ankylosing spondylitis. TCRdb reanalysed the 5' RACE reads using MiXCR and keeps one entry per CDR3 protein. The sample lists around 220,000 distinct CDR3 sequences, about 10% occurring once. The source material was blood, either unsorted or a sorted T cell fraction (not recorded which). The receptors stem from a male donor with ankylosing spondylitis or in good health (not recorded which).

This clonotype appeared a few times. The rearrangement uses TRBV11-2 and TRBJ2-3; 9 bases align to TRBD2. Germline lookup yields CDR1 SGHAT and CDR2 FQNNGV. V lost 5 bases and J lost 1; bases outside the gene matches: 10. This CDR3 spans 17 amino acids. The CDR3 DNA reads as TGTGCCAGCAGCCCTGGGGCGACTAGCGGCCGCACAGATACGCAGTATTTT. Its translation is CASSPGATSGRTDTQYF.

This clonotype has a handful of counts. The chain employs TRBV14 and TRBJ2-1; D possibly uses TRBD1 or TRBD2 (5 bases each). The CDR3 contains 17 residues. Germline CDR1 is SGHDN and CDR2 is FVKESK. V shed 2 bases and J shed 1 base, with 15 bases lying between them. Here the CDR3 DNA reads TGTGCCAGCAGCCAAAGGACGGCCTGGGGGTCCTACAATGAGCAGTTCTTC. As protein: CASSQRTAWGSYNEQFF.

This clonotype was seen ten or more times. J is TRBJ1-6 and V is TRBV5-1; D not resolved. Per germline, CDR1 SGHRS and CDR2 YFSETQ. V was pared by 4 bases and J by 6 bases, with 8 bases between. The CDR3 has 13 amino acids. CDR3 sequence (DNA): TGCGCCAGCAGCCCGACGATTAATTCACCCCTCCACTTT. Translating gives CASSPTINSPLHF.

This clonotype was seen at least ten times. The rearrangement joins TRBV11-1 to TRBJ2-3, with 8 bases that match TRBD2. CDR3 length: 18 residues. V shed 2 bases and J 4 bases; nucleotides not matched to a gene: 14. Germline V CDR1 and CDR2: SGHAT, FQDESV (reference sequence). The CDR3 DNA reads TGTGCCAGCAGCTTACCTCGCGGGGGGTCCTCAGTAGCAGATACGCAGTATTTT. It specifies CASSLPRGGSSVADTQYF.

This clonotype was found many times. The chain combines TRBV2 with TRBJ2-5; 8 bases agree with TRBD2. In germline, CDR1 is SNHLY, CDR2 FYNNEI. The length of the CDR3 is 14 residues. V shed 5 bases and J 5 bases; nucleotides not matched to a gene: 7. The CDR3 bases are TGTGCCAGCAGTCTCGGGGGGGCGTTTGAGACCCAGTACTTC. This gives the protein CASSLGGAFETQYF. Looking up the rest from reference TRBV2 and TRBJ2-5 gives the full variable domain: EPEVTQTPSHQVTQMGQEVILRCVPISNHLYFYWYRQILGQKVEFLVSFYNNEISEKSEIFDDQFSVERPDGSNFTLKIRSTKLEDSAMYFCASSLGGAFETQYFGPGTRLLVL.

DNA for the CDR3: TGCAGTGCTCCCGACCGAAGACAGGGTGGCAATCAGCCCCAGCATTTT. It codes for CSAPDRRQGGNQPQHF. The chain employs TRBV20-1 and TRBJ1-5; TRBD1 agrees at 7 bases. This CDR3 has 16 residues. The junction had 12 bases not matched to a gene; V was cut back by 5 bases and J by 2 bases. CDR1 is DFQATT and CDR2 is SNEGSKA in the germline V gene (reference sequence).

A remark on this clonotype: This may stem from a read error, because a much larger clone lies one nucleotide away. The rearrangement links TRBV5-1 to TRBJ1-2; D is unresolved. This CDR3 region has 13 residues. CDR1 and CDR2 from the germline V gene are SGHRS and YFSETQ. V lost 5 bases to trimming and J lost 8 bases, with 16 bases between them. As DNA, the CDR3 is TGCGCCAGCAGGACAACGCCCCCGAGCGGCTACACCTTC. It translates to CASRTTPPSGYTF.

The table lists this clonotype with a few counts. The V call is TRBV3-1, the J call TRBJ1-5; 7 nucleotides agree with TRBD1. The CDR3 is made up of 17 amino acids. Germline V gene data show CDR1 as LGHDT and CDR2 as YNNKEL (reference sequence). The J segment lost 1 base and the V segment lost 5 bases, leaving 11 bases of the junction unmatched. CDR3 sequence: CASSSTTGSGSNQPQHF. CDR3 in DNA: TGTGCCAGCAGCTCCACGACAGGGTCTGGAAGCAATCAGCCCCAGCATTTT. Filled out from reference TRBV3-1 and TRBJ1-5, the complete variable domain reads DTAVSQTPKYLVTQMGNDKSIKCEQNLGHDTMYWYKQDSKKFLKIMFSYNNKELIINETVPNRFSPKSPDKAHLNLHINSLELGDSAVYFCASSSTTGSGSNQPQHFGDGTRLSIL.

This clonotype was counted ten times or more. The chain carries TRBV12-3 or TRBV12-4 and TRBJ1-5, with TRBD1 as a possible D gene (6 bases). CDR3 size: 15 residues. The V gene lost 4 bases and the J gene lost 5 bases, with 15 bases spanning the gap. The CDR3 region is CASSWGRGRDQPQHF. The CDR3 nucleotides are TGTGCCAGCAGTTGGGGGCGGGGGAGGGATCAGCCCCAGCATTTT.

The chain uses TRBV7-8 and TRBJ2-2; D uncertain. CDR3 length: 14 residues. V was cut by 1 base and J by 3 bases, with 6 bases left in between. Per germline, CDR1 SGHVS and CDR2 FQNEAQ. This chain's CDR3 is CASSLVRDTGELFF. The DNA for the CDR3 is TGTGCCAGCAGCTTAGTTCGGGACACCGGGGAGCTGTTTTTT.

This clonotype has only a few counts. V gene TRBV7-3 combines with J gene TRBJ2-7; 10 nucleotides agree with TRBD1. This CDR3 has 14 amino acids. From germline, CDR1 is SGHTA and CDR2 FQGTGA. The V segment lost 0 bases and the J segment 9 bases; nucleotides outside the gene matches: 5. In nucleotides, the CDR3 is TGTGCCAGCAGCTTAACTGGGACAGGGGTTGGGCAGTACTTC. This translates into CASSLTGTGVGQYF.

This chain connects TRBV5-5 to TRBJ2-6; D is unresolved. V gave up 7 bases and J gave up 2 bases, with 7 bases separating them. From germline, CDR1 is SGHKS and CDR2 YYEKEE (reference sequence). The length of the CDR3 is 13 residues. The CDR3 sequence is CASRDPGANVLTF. CDR3 in DNA: TGTGCCAGCCGCGATCCTGGGGCCAACGTCCTGACTTTC.

This clonotype was counted only a few times. V usage is TRBV7-9 and J usage is TRBJ2-3, with 8 bases identical to TRBD2. Trimming took 1 base from V and 2 from J; bases not matched to a gene: 5. The CDR3 contains 16 residues. The germline V gene encodes CDR1 SEHNR and CDR2 FQNEAQ (reference sequence). CDR3 sequence reads: CASSLVTSGFTDTQYF. The CDR3 bases are TGTGCCAGCAGCTTAGTAACTAGCGGCTTCACAGATACGCAGTATTTT.

This clonotype has a count of ten or more. V gene TRBV25-1 combines with J gene TRBJ1-2; 7 positions agree with TRBD1. Germline CDR1 MGHDK, CDR2 SYGVNS. The V gene end was trimmed by 2 bases and the J gene end by 2 bases; junction bases not matched to a gene: 8. This CDR3 spans 16 amino acids. The DNA for the CDR3 is TGTGCCAGCAGTGAAGAGAACAGGGGTGGGAACTATGGCTACACCTTC. Translation gives CASSEENRGGNYGYTF.

Ten or more counts support this clonotype. CDR3 in DNA: TGTGCCAGCAGTTTAAGGACGTACTATGGCTACACCTTC. Protein sequence: CASSLRTYYGYTF. V and J are TRBV28 and TRBJ1-2, with D uncertain. Trimming removed 2 bases from V and 3 bases from J, with 7 bases in between. The V gene's germline CDR1 is MDHEN and CDR2 SYDVKM. The CDR3 runs to 13 residues.